This entry concerns a single TCR beta chain. The antigen is undetermined. The data were obtained in a study of CD8+ T cells in alopecia areata. Study information: Treated patients were given 5 to 10 mg oral tofacitinib twice daily. Dosing spanned 6 to 18 months on tofacitinib, then 6 months off drug.

Study-wide results and caveats: Against the mouse data, patients shared TCRs less clearly, possibly for HLA reasons.

J lost 6 bases, V lost 5 bases, and 3 bases had no gene match. The CDR3 spans 12 residues. Germline CDR1 reads MNHEY; CDR2 reads SMNVEV (reference sequence). In each case, RNA was isolated and then reverse transcribed into cDNA as the sequencing template. Libraries were prepared by immunoSEQ multiplex PCR; TCRdb keeps only in-frame clonotypes and omits some of them. The sample contains tens of thousands of clones, approximately 64% of which appear only once. This TCR derives from a human donor with alopecia areata. The chain links TRBV27 to TRBJ1-2; 7 bases are shared with TRBD1. The source material was CD8+ T cells sorted from blood, sampled at week 0. The chain's CDR3 is CASSQTGNGYTF. The CDR3 nucleotides read TGTGCCAGCAGTCAGACAGGGAATGGCTACACCTTC.